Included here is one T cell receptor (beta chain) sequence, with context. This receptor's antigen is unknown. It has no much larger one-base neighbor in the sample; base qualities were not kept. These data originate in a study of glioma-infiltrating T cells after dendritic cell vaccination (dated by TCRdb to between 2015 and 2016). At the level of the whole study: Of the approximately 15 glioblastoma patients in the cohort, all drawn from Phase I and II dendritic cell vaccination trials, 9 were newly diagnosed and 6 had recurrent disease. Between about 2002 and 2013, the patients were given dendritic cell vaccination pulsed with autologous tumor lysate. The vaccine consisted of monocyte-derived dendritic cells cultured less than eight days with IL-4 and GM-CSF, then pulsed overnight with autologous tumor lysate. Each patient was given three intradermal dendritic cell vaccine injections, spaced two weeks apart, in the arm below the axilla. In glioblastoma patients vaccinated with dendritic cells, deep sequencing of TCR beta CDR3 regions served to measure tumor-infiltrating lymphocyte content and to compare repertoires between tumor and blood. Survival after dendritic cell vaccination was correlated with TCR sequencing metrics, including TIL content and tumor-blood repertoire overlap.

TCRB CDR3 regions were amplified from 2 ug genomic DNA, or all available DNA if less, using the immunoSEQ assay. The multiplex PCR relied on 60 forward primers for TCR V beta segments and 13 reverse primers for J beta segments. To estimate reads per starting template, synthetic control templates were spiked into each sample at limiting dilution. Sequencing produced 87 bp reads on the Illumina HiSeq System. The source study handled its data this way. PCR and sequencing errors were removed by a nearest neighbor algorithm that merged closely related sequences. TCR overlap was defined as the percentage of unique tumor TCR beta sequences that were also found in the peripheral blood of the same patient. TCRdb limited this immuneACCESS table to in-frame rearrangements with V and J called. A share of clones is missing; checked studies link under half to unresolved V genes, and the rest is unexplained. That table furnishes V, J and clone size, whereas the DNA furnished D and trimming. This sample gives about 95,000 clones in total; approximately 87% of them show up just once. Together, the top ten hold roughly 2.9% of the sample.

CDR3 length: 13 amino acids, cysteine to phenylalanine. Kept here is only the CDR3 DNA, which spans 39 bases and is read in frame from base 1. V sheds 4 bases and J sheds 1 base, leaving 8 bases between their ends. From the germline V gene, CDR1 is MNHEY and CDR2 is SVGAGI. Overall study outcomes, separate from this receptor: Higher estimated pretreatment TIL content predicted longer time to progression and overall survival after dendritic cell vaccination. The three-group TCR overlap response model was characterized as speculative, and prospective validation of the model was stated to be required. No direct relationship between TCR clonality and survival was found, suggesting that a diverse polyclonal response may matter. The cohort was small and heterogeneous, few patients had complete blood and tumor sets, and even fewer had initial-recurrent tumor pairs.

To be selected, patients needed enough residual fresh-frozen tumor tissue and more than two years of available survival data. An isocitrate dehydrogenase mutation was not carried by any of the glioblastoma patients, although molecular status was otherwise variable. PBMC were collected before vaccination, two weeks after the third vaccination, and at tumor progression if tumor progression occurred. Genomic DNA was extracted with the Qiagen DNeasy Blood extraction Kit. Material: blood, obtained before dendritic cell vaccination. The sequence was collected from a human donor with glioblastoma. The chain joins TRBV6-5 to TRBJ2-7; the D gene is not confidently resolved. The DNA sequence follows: TGTGCCAGCAGTTTGAGGTTATCCTACGAGCAGTACTTC. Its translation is CASSLRLSYEQYF.